The entry that follows covers one TCR beta chain sequence. This record belongs to a study of blood T cells in healthy people across ages. Per germline, CDR1 ENHRY and CDR2 SYGVKD. This CDR3 spans 14 amino acids. V was trimmed by 6 bases and J by 6 bases, leaving 15 bases between them. A second PCR of 7 to 11 cycles used a sample-barcoded 5' primer and a J-beta primer mix. TCRdb fed the 5' RACE reads into MiXCR, producing one record per CDR3 protein. In the table there are fewer than 900,000 distinct CDR3 sequences, around half of which are singletons. The source of this sequence is an older woman in good health. Sample: blood. The chain uses TRBV10-3 and TRBJ2-1; D assignment may be TRBD1 or TRBD2 (7 bases each). The DNA for the CDR3 is TGTGCCATCAGGGGGGGGACAGAAGGCAATGAGCAGTTCTTC. This translates into CAIRGGTEGNEQFF.